This T cell receptor (beta chain) was found in a study of OX40 agonist ivuxolimab in advanced cancers. Study at large: Patients got intravenous ivuxolimab at 0.01 to 10 mg/kg every 2 weeks. Study-wide points: Partial responders at 0.1-3.0 mg/kg showed near-lowest clonal expansion.

Sequenced by immunoSEQ multiplex PCR; TCRdb stores in-frame clones only, minus some. The sample has 45,000 to 55,000 clones; 85% to 95% are singletons. The CDR3 consists of 19 residues. Turning to this clone: Its antigen is unidentified.

The chain employs TRBV21-1 and TRBJ2-3. TRBV21-1 represents a pseudogene. The sequences come from CD4+ or CD8+ T cells sorted from blood, collected in a trial of the OX40 agonist ivuxolimab. This sequence was found in an adult with an advanced solid tumor such as melanoma, head and neck, liver or kidney cancer. The CDR3 DNA sequence: TGTGCCAGCAGCAAAGGAACAGGGGTCCCGCGGGAGAGCACAGATACGCAGTATTTT. It specifies CASSKGTGVPRESTDTQYF.